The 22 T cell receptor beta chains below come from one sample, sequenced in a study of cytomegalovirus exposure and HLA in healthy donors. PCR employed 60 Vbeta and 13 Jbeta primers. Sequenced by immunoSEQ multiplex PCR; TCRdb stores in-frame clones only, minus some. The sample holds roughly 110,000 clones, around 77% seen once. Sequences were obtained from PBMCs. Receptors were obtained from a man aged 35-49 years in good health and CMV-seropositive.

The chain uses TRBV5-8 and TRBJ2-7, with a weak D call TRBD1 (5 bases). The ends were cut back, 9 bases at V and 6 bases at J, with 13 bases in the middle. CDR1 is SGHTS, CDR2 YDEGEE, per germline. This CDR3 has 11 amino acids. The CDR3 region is CAIARGSEQYF. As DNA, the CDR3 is TGTGCCATCGCAAGGGGTTCCGAGCAGTACTTC.

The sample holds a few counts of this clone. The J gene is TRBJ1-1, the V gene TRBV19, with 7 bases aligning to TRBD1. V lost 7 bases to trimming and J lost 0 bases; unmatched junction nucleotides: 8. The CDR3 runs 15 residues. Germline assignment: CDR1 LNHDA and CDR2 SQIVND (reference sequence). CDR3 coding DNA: TGTGCCAGTATTCCGACAGGGCGGATGAACACTGAAGCTTTCTTT. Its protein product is CASIPTGRMNTEAFF.

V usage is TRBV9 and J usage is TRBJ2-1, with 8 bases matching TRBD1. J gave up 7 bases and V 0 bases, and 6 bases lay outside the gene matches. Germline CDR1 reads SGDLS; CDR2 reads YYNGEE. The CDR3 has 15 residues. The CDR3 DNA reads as TGTGCCAGCAGCGTAGATGCAGGGGGCCAGAATGAGCAGTTCTTC. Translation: CASSVDAGGQNEQFF.

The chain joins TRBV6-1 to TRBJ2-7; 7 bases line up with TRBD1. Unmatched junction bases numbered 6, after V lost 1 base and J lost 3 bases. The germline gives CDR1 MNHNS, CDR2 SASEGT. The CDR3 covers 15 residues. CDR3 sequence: CASSEEVGQRYEQYF. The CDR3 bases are TGTGCCAGCAGTGAAGAAGTGGGACAGCGCTACGAGCAGTACTTC.

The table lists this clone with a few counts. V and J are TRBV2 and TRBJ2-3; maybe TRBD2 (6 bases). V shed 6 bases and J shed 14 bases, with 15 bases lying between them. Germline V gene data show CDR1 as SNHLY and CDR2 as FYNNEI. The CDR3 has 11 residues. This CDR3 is CASRVAGFAYF. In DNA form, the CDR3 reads TGTGCCAGCAGGGTCGCGGGGTTTGCGTATTTT.

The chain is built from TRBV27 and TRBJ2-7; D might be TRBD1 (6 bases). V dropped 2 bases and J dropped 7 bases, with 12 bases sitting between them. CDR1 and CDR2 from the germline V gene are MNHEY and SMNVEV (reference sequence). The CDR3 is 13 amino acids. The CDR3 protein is CASSLNRVGEQYF. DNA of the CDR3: TGTGCCAGCAGTTTAAACAGGGTGGGTGAGCAGTACTTC.

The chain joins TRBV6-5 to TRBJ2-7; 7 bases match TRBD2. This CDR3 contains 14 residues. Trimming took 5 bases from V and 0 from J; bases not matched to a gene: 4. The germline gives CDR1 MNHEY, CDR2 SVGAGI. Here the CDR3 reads CASSAAGFSYEQYF. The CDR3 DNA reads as TGTGCCAGCAGTGCAGCGGGGTTCTCCTACGAGCAGTACTTC.

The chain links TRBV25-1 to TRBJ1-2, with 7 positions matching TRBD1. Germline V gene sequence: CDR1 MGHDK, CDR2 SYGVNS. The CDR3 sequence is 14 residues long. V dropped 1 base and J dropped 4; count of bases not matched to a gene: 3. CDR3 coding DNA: TGTGCCAGCAGTGAATTGACAGGGTTCTATGGCTACACCTTC. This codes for CASSELTGFYGYTF.

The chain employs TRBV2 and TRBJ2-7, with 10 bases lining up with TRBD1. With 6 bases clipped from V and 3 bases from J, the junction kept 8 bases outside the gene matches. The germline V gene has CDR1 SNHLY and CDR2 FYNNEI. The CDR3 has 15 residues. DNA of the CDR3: TGTGCCAGCAGCCCCCGGGACAGGGGCGGCTACGAGCAGTACTTC. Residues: CASSPRDRGGYEQYF.

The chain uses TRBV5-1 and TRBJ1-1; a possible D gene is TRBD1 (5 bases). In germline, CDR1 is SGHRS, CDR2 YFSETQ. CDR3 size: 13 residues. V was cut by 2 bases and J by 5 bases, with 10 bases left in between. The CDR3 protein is CASSLGAETEAFF. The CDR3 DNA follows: TGCGCCAGCAGCTTAGGGGCCGAGACTGAAGCTTTCTTT.

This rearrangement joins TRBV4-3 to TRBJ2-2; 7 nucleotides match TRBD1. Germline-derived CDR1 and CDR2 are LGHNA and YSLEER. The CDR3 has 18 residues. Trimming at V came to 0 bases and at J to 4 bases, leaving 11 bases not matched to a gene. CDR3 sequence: CASSQEGPWGQSTGELFF. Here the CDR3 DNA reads TGCGCCAGCAGCCAAGAAGGACCTTGGGGACAGAGCACCGGGGAGCTGTTTTTT.

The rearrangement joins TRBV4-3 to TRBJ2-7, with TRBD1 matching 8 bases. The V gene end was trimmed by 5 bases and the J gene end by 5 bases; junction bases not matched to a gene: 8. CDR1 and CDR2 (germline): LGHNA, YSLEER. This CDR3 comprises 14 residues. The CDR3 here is CASSRRQGIDEQYF. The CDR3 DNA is TGCGCCAGCAGCAGGAGACAGGGGATCGACGAGCAGTACTTC.

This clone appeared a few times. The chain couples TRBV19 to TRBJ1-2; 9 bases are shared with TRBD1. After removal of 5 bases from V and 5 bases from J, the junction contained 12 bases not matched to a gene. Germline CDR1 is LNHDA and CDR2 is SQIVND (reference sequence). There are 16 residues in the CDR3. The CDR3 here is CASSPRGTGLSYGYTF. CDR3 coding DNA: TGTGCCAGTAGTCCACGCGGGACAGGGCTTTCTTATGGCTACACCTTC.

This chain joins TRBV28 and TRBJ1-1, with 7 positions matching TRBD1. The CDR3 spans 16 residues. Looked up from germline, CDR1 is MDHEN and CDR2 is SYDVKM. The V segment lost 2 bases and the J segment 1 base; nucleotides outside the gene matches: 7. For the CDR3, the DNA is TGTGCCAGCAGTTTACGACAGGGTAGAGGGAACACTGAAGCTTTCTTT. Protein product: CASSLRQGRGNTEAFF.

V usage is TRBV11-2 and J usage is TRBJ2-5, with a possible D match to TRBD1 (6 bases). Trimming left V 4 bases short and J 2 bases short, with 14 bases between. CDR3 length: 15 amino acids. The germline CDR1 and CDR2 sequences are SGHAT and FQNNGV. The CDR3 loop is CASSSPAQGQETQYF. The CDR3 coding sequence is TGTGCCAGCAGCTCCCCGGCGCAGGGGCAAGAGACCCAGTACTTC.

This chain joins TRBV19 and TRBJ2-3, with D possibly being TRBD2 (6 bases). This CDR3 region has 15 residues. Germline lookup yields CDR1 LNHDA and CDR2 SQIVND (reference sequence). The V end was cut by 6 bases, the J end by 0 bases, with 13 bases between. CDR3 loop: CASRVGGISTDTQYF. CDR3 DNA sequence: TGTGCCAGTAGAGTGGGGGGAATTAGCACAGATACGCAGTATTTT.

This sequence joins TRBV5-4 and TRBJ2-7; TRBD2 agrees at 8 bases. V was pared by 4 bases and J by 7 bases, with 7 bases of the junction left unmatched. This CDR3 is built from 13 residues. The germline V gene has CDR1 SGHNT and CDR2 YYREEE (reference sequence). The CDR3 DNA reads TGTGCCAGCAGCCGGGGCTTAGCGGGAGAGCAGTACTTC. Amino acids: CASSRGLAGEQYF.

In DNA form, the CDR3 reads TGTGCCAGCAGCTTAGTAACCCAGGGAAATGGCTACACCTTC. Encoded protein: CASSLVTQGNGYTF. The chain has TRBV7-9 and TRBJ1-2; D is possibly TRBD1 (5 bases). Germline V gene lookup returns CDR1 SEHNR and CDR2 FQNEAQ (reference sequence). The CDR3 has 14 amino acids. The V gene lost 1 base and the J gene lost 6 bases, with 12 bases spanning the gap.

Here the CDR3 DNA reads TGCGCCAGCAGCCGGGCGAGGGAATGGGGTCAAACCCTCCACTTT. Translation: CASSRAREWGQTLHF. The chain recombines TRBV5-1 with TRBJ1-6, with no clear D. Germline V gene sequence: CDR1 SGHRS, CDR2 YFSETQ. Trimming cost V 4 bases and J 14 bases, with 22 bases left between them. CDR3 size: 15 residues.

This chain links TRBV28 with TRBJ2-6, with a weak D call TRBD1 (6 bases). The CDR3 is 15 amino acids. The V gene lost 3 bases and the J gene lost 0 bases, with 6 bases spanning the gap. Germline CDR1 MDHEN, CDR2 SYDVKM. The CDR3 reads CASSLDSSGANVLTF. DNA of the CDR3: TGTGCCAGCAGTTTGGACAGCTCTGGGGCCAACGTCCTGACTTTC.

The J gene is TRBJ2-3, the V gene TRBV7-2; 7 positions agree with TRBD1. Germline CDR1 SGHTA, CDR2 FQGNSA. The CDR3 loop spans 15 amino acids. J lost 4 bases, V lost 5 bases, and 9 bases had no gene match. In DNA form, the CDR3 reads TGTGCCAGCAGCGAATACAGGGGTCTCTCAGATACGCAGTATTTT. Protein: CASSEYRGLSDTQYF.

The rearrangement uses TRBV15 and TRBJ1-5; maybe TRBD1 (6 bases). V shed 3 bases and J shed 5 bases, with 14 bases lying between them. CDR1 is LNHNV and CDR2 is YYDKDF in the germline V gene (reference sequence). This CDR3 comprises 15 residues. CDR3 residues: CATSSPGVGDQPQHF. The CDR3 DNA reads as TGTGCCACCAGCAGTCCAGGGGTAGGAGATCAGCCCCAGCATTTT.